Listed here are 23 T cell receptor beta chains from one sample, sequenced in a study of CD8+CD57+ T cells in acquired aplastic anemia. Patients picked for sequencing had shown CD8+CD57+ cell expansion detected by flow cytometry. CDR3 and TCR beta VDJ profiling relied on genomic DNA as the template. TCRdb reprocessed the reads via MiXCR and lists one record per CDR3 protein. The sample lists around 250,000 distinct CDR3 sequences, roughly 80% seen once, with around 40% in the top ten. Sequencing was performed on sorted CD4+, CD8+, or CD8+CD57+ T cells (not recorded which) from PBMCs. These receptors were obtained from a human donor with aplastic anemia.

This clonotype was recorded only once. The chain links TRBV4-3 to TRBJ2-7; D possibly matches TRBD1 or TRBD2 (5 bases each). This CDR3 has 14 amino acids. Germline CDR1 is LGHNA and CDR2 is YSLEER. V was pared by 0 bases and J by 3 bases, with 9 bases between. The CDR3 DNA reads TGCGCCAGCAGCCAAGATCGGGACGACTACGAGCAGTACTTC. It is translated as CASSQDRDDYEQYF.

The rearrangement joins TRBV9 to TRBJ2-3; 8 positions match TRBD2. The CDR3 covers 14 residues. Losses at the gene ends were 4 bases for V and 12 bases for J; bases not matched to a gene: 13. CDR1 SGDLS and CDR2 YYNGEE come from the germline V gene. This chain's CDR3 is CASSFAGGHESQYF. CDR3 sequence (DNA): TGTGCCAGCAGCTTTGCGGGAGGTCACGAGTCCCAGTATTTT. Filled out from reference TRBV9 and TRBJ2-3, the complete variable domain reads DSGVTQTPKHLITATGQRVTLRCSPRSGDLSVYWYQQSLDQGLQFLIQYYNGEERAKGNILERFSAQQFPDLHSELNLSSLELGDSALYFCASSFAGGHESQYFGPGTRLTVL.

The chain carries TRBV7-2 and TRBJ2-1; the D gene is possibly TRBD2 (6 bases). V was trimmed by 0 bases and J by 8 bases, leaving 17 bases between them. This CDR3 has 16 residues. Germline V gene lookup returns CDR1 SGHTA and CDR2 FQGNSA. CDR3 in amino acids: CASSLAGGADTDEQFF. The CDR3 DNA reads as TGTGCCAGCAGCTTAGCGGGAGGCGCCGATACCGATGAGCAGTTCTTC.

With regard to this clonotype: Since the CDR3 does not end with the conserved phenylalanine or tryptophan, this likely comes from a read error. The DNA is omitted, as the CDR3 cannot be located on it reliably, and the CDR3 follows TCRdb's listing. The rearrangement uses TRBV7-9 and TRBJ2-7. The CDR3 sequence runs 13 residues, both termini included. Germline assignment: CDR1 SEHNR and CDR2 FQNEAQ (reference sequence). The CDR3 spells CASSFQRNGEQYD.

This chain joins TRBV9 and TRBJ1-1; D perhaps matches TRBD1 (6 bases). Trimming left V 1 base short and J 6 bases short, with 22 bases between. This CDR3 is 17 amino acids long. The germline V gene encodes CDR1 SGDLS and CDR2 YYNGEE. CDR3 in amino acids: CASSVQGITEAFSEAFF. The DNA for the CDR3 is TGTGCCAGCAGCGTACAGGGGATCACTGAAGCTTTCTCTGAAGCTTTCTTT.

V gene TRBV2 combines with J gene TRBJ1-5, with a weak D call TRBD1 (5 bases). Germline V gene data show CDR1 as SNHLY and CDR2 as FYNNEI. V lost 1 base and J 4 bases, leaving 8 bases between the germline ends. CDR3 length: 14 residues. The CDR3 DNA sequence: TGTGCCAGCAGTGAAGGACAGCGAAATCAGCCCCAGCATTTT. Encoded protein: CASSEGQRNQPQHF.

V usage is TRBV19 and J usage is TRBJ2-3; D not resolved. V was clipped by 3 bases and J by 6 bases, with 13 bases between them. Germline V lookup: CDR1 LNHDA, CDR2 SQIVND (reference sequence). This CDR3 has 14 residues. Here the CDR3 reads CASSIAWGPDTQYF. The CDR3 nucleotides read TGTGCCAGTAGTATTGCTTGGGGTCCCGATACGCAGTATTTT.

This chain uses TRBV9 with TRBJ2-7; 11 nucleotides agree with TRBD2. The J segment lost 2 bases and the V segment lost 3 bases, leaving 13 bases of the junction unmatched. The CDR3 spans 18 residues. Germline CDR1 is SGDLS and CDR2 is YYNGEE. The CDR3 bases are TGTGCCAGCAGCGATAGCGGGGGGGAGACAGATACGCCCTACGAGCAGTACGTC. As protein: CASSDSGGETDTPYEQYV.

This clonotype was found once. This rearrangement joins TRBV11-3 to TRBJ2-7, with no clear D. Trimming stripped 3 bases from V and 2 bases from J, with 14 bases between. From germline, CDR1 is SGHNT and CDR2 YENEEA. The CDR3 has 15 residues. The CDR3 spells CASSFQRRTTYEQYV. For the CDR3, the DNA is TGTGCCAGCAGCTTCCAAAGAAGAACGACCTACGAGCAGTACGTC.

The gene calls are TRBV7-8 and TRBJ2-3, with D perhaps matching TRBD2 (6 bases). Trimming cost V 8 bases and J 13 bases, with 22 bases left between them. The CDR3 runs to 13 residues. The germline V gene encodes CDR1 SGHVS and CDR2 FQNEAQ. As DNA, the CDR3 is TGTGCCAGCGGCGTCGCGGGAAGAGACGAGAAGTATTTT. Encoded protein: CASGVAGRDEKYF.

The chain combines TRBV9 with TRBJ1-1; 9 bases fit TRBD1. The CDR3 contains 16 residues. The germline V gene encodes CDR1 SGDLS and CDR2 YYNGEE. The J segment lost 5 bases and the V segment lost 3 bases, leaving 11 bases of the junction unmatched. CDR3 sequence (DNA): TGTGCCAGCAGCGCTGTCGGACAGGGGTGGTTGACTGAAGCTTTCTTT. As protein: CASSAVGQGWLTEAFF.

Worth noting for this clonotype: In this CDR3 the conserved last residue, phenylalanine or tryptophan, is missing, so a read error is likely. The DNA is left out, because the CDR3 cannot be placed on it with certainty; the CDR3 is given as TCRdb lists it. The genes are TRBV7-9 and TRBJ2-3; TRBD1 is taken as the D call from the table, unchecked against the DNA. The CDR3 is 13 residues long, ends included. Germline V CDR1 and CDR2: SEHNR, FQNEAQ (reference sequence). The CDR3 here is CASVQGGTEAHDL.

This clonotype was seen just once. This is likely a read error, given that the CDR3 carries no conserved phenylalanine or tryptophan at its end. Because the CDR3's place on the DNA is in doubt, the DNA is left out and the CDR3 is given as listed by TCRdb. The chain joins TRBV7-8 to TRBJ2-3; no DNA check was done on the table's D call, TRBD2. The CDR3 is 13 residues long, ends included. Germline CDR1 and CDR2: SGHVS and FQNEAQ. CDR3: CASSEAGGANQQY.

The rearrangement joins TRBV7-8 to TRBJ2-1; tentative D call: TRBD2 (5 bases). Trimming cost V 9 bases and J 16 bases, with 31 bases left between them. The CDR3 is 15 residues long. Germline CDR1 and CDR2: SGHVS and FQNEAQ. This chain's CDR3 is CASSIARGPDTQYFF. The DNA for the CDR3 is TGTGCCAGTAGCATAGCGAGAGGACCCGACACGCAGTATTTCTTC.

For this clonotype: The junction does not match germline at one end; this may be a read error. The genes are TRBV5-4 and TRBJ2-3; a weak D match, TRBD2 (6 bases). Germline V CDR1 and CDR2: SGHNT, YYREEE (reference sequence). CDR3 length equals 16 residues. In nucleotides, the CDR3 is TGTGCCACCAGCAGTGCTAGCGAGGGAGGCACAGATACGCAGTATTTT. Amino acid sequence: CATSSASEGGTDTQYF.

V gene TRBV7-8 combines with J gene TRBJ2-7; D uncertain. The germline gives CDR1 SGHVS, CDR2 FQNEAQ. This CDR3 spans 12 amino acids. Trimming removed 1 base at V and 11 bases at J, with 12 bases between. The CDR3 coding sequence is TGTGCCAGCAGCTTAGATGGAACCGATAAGTACGTC. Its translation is CASSLDGTDKYV.

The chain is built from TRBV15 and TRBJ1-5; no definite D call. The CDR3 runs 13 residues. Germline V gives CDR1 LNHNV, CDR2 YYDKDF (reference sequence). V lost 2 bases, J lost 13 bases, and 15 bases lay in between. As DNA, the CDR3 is TGTGCCACCAGCAGACTCGTGGGTCAAGAGCAGCATTTT. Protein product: CATSRLVGQEQHF.

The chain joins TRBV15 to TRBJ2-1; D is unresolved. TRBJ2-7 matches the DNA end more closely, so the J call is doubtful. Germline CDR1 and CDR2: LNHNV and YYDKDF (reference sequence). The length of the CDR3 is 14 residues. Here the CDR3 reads CATSRGSRREAQYF. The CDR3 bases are TGTGCCACCAGCAGGGGCTCCAGGCGAGAGGCGCAGTACTTC.

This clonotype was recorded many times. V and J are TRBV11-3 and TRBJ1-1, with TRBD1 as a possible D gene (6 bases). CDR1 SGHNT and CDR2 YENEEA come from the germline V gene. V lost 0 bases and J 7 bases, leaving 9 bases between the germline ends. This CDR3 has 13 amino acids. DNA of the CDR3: TGTGCCAGCAGCTTAGATCTGACAGGTGAAGCTTTCTTT. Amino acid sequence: CASSLDLTGEAFF.

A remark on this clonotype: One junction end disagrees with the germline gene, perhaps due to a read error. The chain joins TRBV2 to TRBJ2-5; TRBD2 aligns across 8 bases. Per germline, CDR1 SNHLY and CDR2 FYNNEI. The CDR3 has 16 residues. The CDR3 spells CAISANHGGAGETQYF. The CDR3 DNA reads TGTGCCATCAGTGCGAATCACGGGGGGGCCGGCGAGACCCAGTACTTC.

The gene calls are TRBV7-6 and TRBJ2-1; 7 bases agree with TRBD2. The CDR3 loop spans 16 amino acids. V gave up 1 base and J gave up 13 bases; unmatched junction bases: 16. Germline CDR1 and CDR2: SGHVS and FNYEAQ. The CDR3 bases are TGTGCCAGCAGCTTAGGGACGGTCCGAACTGGGACTAACCAGTTCTTC. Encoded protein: CASSLGTVRTGTNQFF.

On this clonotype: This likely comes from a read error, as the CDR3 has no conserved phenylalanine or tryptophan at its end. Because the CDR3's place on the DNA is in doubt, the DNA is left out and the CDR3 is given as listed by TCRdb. The chain's CDR3 is CASSESGAGAGNI. This chain uses TRBV9 with TRBJ2-3; the DNA was not compared with TRBD1, the D call given in the table. Inclusive of both ends, the CDR3 amounts to 13 amino acids. Looked up from germline, CDR1 is SGDLS and CDR2 is YYNGEE.

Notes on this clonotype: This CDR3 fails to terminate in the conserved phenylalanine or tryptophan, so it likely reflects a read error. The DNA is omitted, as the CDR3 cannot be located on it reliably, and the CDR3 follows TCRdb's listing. The CDR3 reads CAGKWDRSGEYV. V usage is TRBV7-9 and J usage is TRBJ2-5; TRBD2 is taken as the D call from the table, unchecked against the DNA. Per germline, CDR1 SEHNR and CDR2 FQNEAQ (reference sequence). Termini included, the CDR3 measures 12 amino acids.